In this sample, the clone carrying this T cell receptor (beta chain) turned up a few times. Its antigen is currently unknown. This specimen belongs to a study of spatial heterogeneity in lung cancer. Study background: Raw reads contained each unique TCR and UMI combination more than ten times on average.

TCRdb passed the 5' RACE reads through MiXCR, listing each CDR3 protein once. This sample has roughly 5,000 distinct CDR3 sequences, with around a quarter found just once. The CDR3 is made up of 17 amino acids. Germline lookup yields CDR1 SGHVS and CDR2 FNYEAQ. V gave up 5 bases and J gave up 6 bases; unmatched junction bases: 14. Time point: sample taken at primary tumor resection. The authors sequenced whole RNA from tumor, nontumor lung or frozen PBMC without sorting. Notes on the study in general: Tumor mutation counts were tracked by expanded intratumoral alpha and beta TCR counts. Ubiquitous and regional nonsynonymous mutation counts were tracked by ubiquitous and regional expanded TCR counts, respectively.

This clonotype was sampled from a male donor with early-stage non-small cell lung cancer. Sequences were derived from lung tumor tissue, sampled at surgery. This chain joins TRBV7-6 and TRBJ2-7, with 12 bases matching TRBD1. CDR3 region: CASSQRAPGQGAFEQYF. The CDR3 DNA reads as TGTGCCAGCAGCCAGAGAGCTCCGGGACAGGGGGCGTTCGAGCAGTACTTC.